A selection of T cell receptor beta chains follows, all from one sample in a study of cytomegalovirus exposure and HLA in healthy donors. Data came from immunoSEQ multiplex PCR; TCRdb stores just in-frame clones and leaves some out. In the table there are approximately 150,000 clones, around four fifths of which are singletons. Sequencing was done on a sample of PBMCs. These receptors originate from a man in his thirties or forties in good health and CMV-seropositive. CDR3s include the opening cysteine and the closing phenylalanine or tryptophan. Each record gives: J gene, clone size, V gene, D gene, CDR3 DNA, CDR3 protein. The D gene is left open where the match is weak. Not all rows give a size; the values are once, few, many and, for expanded clones, a class.

J: TRBJ1-1
size: NA
V: TRBV27
D: NA
DNA: TGTGCCAGCAGTTTCCTCTTTCCGGAGACAGGTAGTCCTGAAGCTTTCTTT
CDR3: CASSFLFPETGSPEAFF

J: TRBJ1-1
size: once
V: TRBV30
D: NA
DNA: TGTGCCTGGAGTGTACGGGGGAACACTGAAGCTTTCTTT
CDR3: CAWSVRGNTEAFF

J: TRBJ1-3
size: NA
V: TRBV21-1
D: NA
DNA: TGTGCCAGCAGCAAATGGGACCCGGACAGGTTATCTGGAAACACCATATATTTT
CDR3: CASSKWDPDRLSGNTIYF

J: TRBJ2-3
size: NA
V: TRBV9
D: TRBD2
DNA: TGTGCCAGCAGCGTATTAGGGGCGGGGGGGAACACAGATACGCAGTATTTT
CDR3: CASSVLGAGGNTDTQYF

J: TRBJ1-2
size: few
V: TRBV29-1
D: NA
DNA: TGCAGCGTTTCAGGGATCTATGGCTACACCTTC
CDR3: CSVSGIYGYTF

J: TRBJ1-5
size: once
V: TRBV10-3
D: NA
DNA: TGTGCCATCAGGAGGGAGGGTCAGCCCCAGCATTTT
CDR3: CAIRREGQPQHF

J: TRBJ1-4
size: NA
V: TRBV7-9
D: TRBD1
DNA: TGTGCCAGCAGCCGAAGACAGGGGAGGGTTGAAAAACTGTTTTTT
CDR3: CASSRRQGRVEKLFF

J: TRBJ2-3
size: NA
V: TRBV19
D: TRBD1
DNA: TGTGCCAGTTCTTCCACACGGACAGGGAGGTCAGATACGCAGTATTTT
CDR3: CASSSTRTGRSDTQYF

J: TRBJ2-7
size: NA
V: TRBV10-3
D: TRBD1
DNA: TGTGCCATCAGTGAGTTACGACAGGGATCCTACGAGCAGTACTTC
CDR3: CAISELRQGSYEQYF

J: TRBJ2-7
size: NA
V: TRBV7-8
D: TRBD1
DNA: TGTGCCAGCAGCGGAAGACAGGGACCCTACTCCTACGAGCAGTACTTC
CDR3: CASSGRQGPYSYEQYF

J: TRBJ2-7
size: NA
V: TRBV19
D: NA
DNA: TGTGCCAGTAGTATCACAGGCAGCTCCTACGAGCAGTACTTC
CDR3: CASSITGSSYEQYF

J: TRBJ2-7
size: NA
V: TRBV14
D: NA
DNA: TGTGCCAGCAGCCTCCAACATTACGAGCAGTACTTC
CDR3: CASSLQHYEQYF

J: TRBJ2-1
size: NA
V: TRBV27
D: TRBD1
DNA: TGTGCCAGCAGTCCGGACAGGTACAATGAGCAGTTCTTC
CDR3: CASSPDRYNEQFF

J: TRBJ2-7
size: NA
V: TRBV29-1
D: NA
DNA: TGCAGCGTTGGGCTGACAGAACCCTACGAGCAGTACTTC
CDR3: CSVGLTEPYEQYF

J: TRBJ1-5
size: NA
V: TRBV19
D: NA
DNA: TGTGCCACCAACGGGGGGGATCAGCCCCAGCATTTT
CDR3: CATNGGDQPQHF

J: TRBJ2-7
size: NA
V: TRBV4-2
D: TRBD1
DNA: TGTGCCAGCAGCCAAGATCAGGGGACAGGGGGCTACGAGCAGTACTTC
CDR3: CASSQDQGTGGYEQYF

J: TRBJ1-1
size: NA
V: TRBV6-5
D: TRBD1
DNA: TGTGCCAGCAGTTACTTTTACCAGGGGGGCACTGAAGCTTTCTTT
CDR3: CASSYFYQGGTEAFF

J: TRBJ2-1
size: NA
V: TRBV5-1
D: NA
DNA: TGCGCCAGCAGCTTGTCCCCAGGAAGTCCCGTCGAGCAGTTCTTC
CDR3: CASSLSPGSPVEQFF

J: TRBJ2-3
size: NA
V: TRBV27
D: NA
DNA: TGTGCCAGCAGCTTAGTTCTCGCAGGGGATACGCAGTATTTT
CDR3: CASSLVLAGDTQYF

J: TRBJ1-3
size: once
V: TRBV9
D: NA
DNA: TGTGCCAGCAGCGTAGCGGGGGTCGGAAACACCATATATTTT
CDR3: CASSVAGVGNTIYF

J: TRBJ2-3
size: NA
V: TRBV6-5
D: TRBD2
DNA: TGTGCCAGCAGTTATAGCGGGGGGGACACAGATACGCAGTATTTT
CDR3: CASSYSGGDTDTQYF

J: TRBJ1-2
size: NA
V: TRBV7-3
D: NA
DNA: TGTGCCAGCAGCCTCGGGGGGGAGGGCGGTGGCTACACCTTC
CDR3: CASSLGGEGGGYTF

J: TRBJ1-6
size: few
V: TRBV7-9
D: NA
DNA: TGTGCCAGCAGCGAATGGGGGGATAATTCACCCCTCCACTTT
CDR3: CASSEWGDNSPLHF

J: TRBJ1-6
size: NA
V: TRBV14
D: TRBD1
DNA: TGTGCCAGCAGCCAAGTAAGGACAGGGGGTTTTAATTCACCCCTCCACTTT
CDR3: CASSQVRTGGFNSPLHF

J: TRBJ1-5
size: NA
V: TRBV6-6
D: NA
DNA: TGTGCCAGCAGTTGGGCAATTCAGCCCCAGCATTTT
CDR3: CASSWAIQPQHF

J: TRBJ1-1
size: NA
V: TRBV30
D: NA
DNA: TGTGCCTGGAGTGGGCCCAAGTTGAACGAAGCTTTCTTT
CDR3: CAWSGPKLNEAFF

J: TRBJ1-4
size: once
V: TRBV5-1
D: TRBD1
DNA: TGCGCCAGCAGCTTGTTATACAGGGGGAATGAAAAACTGTTTTTT
CDR3: CASSLLYRGNEKLFF

J: TRBJ2-3
size: NA
V: TRBV4-3
D: TRBD2
DNA: TGCGCCAGCAGCCAAGAAGGGACTAGCGAGGGCACAGATACGCAGTATTTT
CDR3: CASSQEGTSEGTDTQYF

J: TRBJ2-1
size: NA
V: TRBV2
D: TRBD1
DNA: TGTGCCAGCAGTCCTACAGGGGGCTACAATGAGCAGTTCTTC
CDR3: CASSPTGGYNEQFF

J: TRBJ1-6
size: NA
V: TRBV18
D: NA
DNA: TGTGCCAGCTCTGTACAGGGAACCTATAATTCACCCCTCCACTTT
CDR3: CASSVQGTYNSPLHF

J: TRBJ2-7
size: once
V: TRBV27
D: TRBD1
DNA: TGTGCCAGCAGTGAACAGGGGATCTACGAGCAGTACTTC
CDR3: CASSEQGIYEQYF

J: TRBJ2-7
size: few
V: TRBV18
D: TRBD1
DNA: TGTGCCAGCTCACCCACAGGACAGGGGGTCACCTACGAGCAGTACTTC
CDR3: CASSPTGQGVTYEQYF

J: TRBJ2-1
size: NA
V: TRBV5-1
D: TRBD2
DNA: TGCGCCAGCAGCCCCAGCTTTATCAGGGGTCCTAGCGGGGGGTCCTACAATGAGCAGTTCTTC
CDR3: CASSPSFIRGPSGGSYNEQFF

J: TRBJ1-1
size: NA
V: TRBV30
D: TRBD1
DNA: TGTGCCTGGAGGGACAGGGGGTACACTGAAGCTTTCTTT
CDR3: CAWRDRGYTEAFF

J: TRBJ1-1
size: NA
V: TRBV6-5
D: NA
DNA: TGTGCCAGCAGGGGGGCCCTAGGGGTAGAAGCTTTCTTT
CDR3: CASRGALGVEAFF

J: TRBJ2-7
size: NA
V: TRBV5-1
D: NA
DNA: TGCGCCAGCAGCTTTTCCTACCCCTACGAGCAGTACTTC
CDR3: CASSFSYPYEQYF

J: TRBJ1-2
size: NA
V: TRBV4-3
D: NA
DNA: TGCGCCAGCAGCCAAGGTTCAGCCGGGAACTATGGCTACACCTTC
CDR3: CASSQGSAGNYGYTF

J: TRBJ2-1
size: NA
V: TRBV7-6
D: TRBD2
DNA: TGTGCCAGCAGCTTAGAGCCGGGACTACCTAATGAGCAGTTCTTC
CDR3: CASSLEPGLPNEQFF

J: TRBJ2-7
size: NA
V: TRBV7-2
D: TRBD2
DNA: TGTGCCAGCAGCCTCGGGGCTAGCGGGTCCTACGAGCAGTACTTC
CDR3: CASSLGASGSYEQYF

J: TRBJ2-5
size: NA
V: TRBV7-6
D: TRBD2
DNA: TGTGCCAGCAGCTTGAGGTTCGTGACTAGCGTAAGAGAGACCCAGTACTTC
CDR3: CASSLRFVTSVRETQYF

J: TRBJ2-1
size: NA
V: TRBV7-2
D: NA
DNA: TGTGCCAGCAGCTTATGGGTTATACAGGGAAATGAGCAGTTCTTC
CDR3: CASSLWVIQGNEQFF

J: TRBJ2-1
size: NA
V: TRBV27
D: NA
DNA: TGTGCCAGCAGTTTCCGGGGAGTCGATGAGCAGTTCTTC
CDR3: CASSFRGVDEQFF

J: TRBJ1-4
size: NA
V: TRBV6-6
D: NA
DNA: TGTGCCAGCAGCTACGGGGGGGCAGATGAAAAACTGTTTTTT
CDR3: CASSYGGADEKLFF

J: TRBJ2-1
size: NA
V: TRBV6-5
D: NA
DNA: TGTGCCAGCAGTATGACACCCTACAATGAGCAGTTCTTC
CDR3: CASSMTPYNEQFF